Listed below are T cell receptor beta chains from one sample, sequenced in a study of spatial heterogeneity in lung cancer. In TCRdb, the 5' RACE reads were re-called with MiXCR into one record per CDR3 protein. The table has about 92,000 distinct CDR3 sequences, over 9.5% seen once; the top ten hold about two fifths. This specimen was PBMCs, taken at surgery. These receptors were taken from a male donor with early-stage non-small cell lung cancer. Both conserved end residues are part of each CDR3. The order of the fields is clone size, J gene, CDR3 length, V gene, D gene, CDR3 DNA, CDR3 protein. The D gene is left open where the match is weak. Size values are once, few and many counts, or a class for expanded clones, and some rows have none.

. | TRBJ2-1 | 15 | TRBV11-3 | TRBD2 | TGTGCCAGCAGCTTAGGGGGCGGGAGAGCGAATGAGCAGTTCTTC | CASSLGGGRANEQFF
. | TRBJ2-3 | 15 | TRBV7-2 | TRBD1 | TGTGCCAGCAGCCGTAGGACAGGGCTAGCAGATACGCAGTATTTT | CASSRRTGLADTQYF
few | TRBJ2-3 | 15 | TRBV20-1 | TRBD1 | TGCAGTGCTAGAGGGGGACAGGGGCGCGGAGATACGCAGTATTTT | CSARGGQGRGDTQYF
few | TRBJ2-2 | 14 | TRBV11-2 | . | TGTGCCAGCAGCTTAGAACCGGTAGCGGGGGAGCTGTTTTTT | CASSLEPVAGELFF
many | TRBJ2-3 | 13 | TRBV5-6 | . | TGTGCCAGCAGCTTGGAACTCACAGATACGCAGTATTTT | CASSLELTDTQYF
many | TRBJ2-3 | 15 | TRBV10-3 | . | TGTGCCAACGCTCAGTCGTCGACTAGCACAGATACGCAGTATTTT | CANAQSSTSTDTQYF
. | TRBJ2-3 | 15 | TRBV7-3 | . | TGTGCCAGCAGCTCCGGACTCTTGATCACAGATACGCAGTATTTT | CASSSGLLITDTQYF
many | TRBJ1-5 | 13 | TRBV4-1 | . | TGCGCCAGTGCCCGAATTGAGGGTCAGCCCCAGCATTTT | CASARIEGQPQHF
. | TRBJ2-7 | 14 | TRBV7-9 | . | TGTGCCAGCAGCCCGCGGGACAGTAGTCACGAGCAGTACTTC | CASSPRDSSHEQYF
few | TRBJ2-5 | 15 | TRBV2 | TRBD1 | TGTGCCAGCAGACGAACTGGACAGGGTAGAGAGACCCAGTACTTC | CASRRTGQGRETQYF
many | TRBJ1-3 | 16 | TRBV7-2 | . | TGTGCCAGCAGCTTCCAACAGCCGAGCTCTGGAAACACCATATATTTT | CASSFQQPSSGNTIYF
few | TRBJ1-6 | 19 | TRBV6-5 | TRBD1 | TGTGCCAGCAGTTACAGGCGGACAGGGGTTCGCTCCTATAATTCACCCCTCCACTTT | CASSYRRTGVRSYNSPLHF
. | TRBJ2-1 | 13 | TRBV4-3 | . | TGCGCCAGCAGCCAAGGGGCGGGGCGGGAGCAGTTCTTC | CASSQGAGREQFF
. | TRBJ2-7 | 14 | TRBV7-9 | TRBD1 | TGTGCCAGCACCTCCTCCGGGACAGCCTACGAGCAGTACTTC | CASTSSGTAYEQYF
few | TRBJ2-7 | 13 | TRBV5-1 | TRBD2 | TGCGCCAGCAGCTTGGCAACTAGCGGCGAGCAGTACTTC | CASSLATSGEQYF
. | TRBJ2-2 | 15 | TRBV5-1 | TRBD1 | TGCGCCAGCAAGACAGGGGCGGCGAACACCGGGGAGCTGTTTTTT | CASKTGAANTGELFF
. | TRBJ2-1 | 16 | TRBV3-1 | . | TGTGCCAGCAGCCAAGGTCCGGTAGGTCTATACAATGAGCAGTTCTTC | CASSQGPVGLYNEQFF
few | TRBJ2-7 | 15 | TRBV5-1 | . | TGCGCCAGCAGCCCCCTAGGCGGGATAACCTACGAGCAGTACTTC | CASSPLGGITYEQYF
few | TRBJ1-5 | 14 | TRBV7-2 | . | TGTGCCAGCAGCTTAACGGGGTCGGATCAGCCCCAGCATTTT | CASSLTGSDQPQHF
many | TRBJ2-6 | 18 | TRBV11-2 | . | TGTGCCAGCAGCTTAGACGATCAGGGTTGGCCTGGGGCCAACGTCCTGACTTTC | CASSLDDQGWPGANVLTF
many | TRBJ1-5 | 15 | TRBV28 | . | TGTGCCAGCAACTCTTGGGTGGCTAGCAATCAGCCCCAGCATTTT | CASNSWVASNQPQHF
. | TRBJ2-5 | 14 | TRBV2 | . | TGTGCCAGCAGTGCCGGGGCTGAGTATGAGACCCAGTACTTC | CASSAGAEYETQYF
once | TRBJ2-5 | 17 | TRBV4-3 | TRBD2 | TGCGCCAGCAGCCAAGATCCGTTGGGGGGGTTCCAAGAGACCCAGTACTTC | CASSQDPLGGFQETQYF
many | TRBJ2-3 | 14 | TRBV7-8 | . | TGTGCCAGCAGCTTAGTACTCGGGCCAGATACGCAGTATTTT | CASSLVLGPDTQYF
. | TRBJ2-1 | 14 | TRBV5-1 | . | TGCGCCAGCAGCCCCACTTTAAACTACAATGAGCAGTTCTTC | CASSPTLNYNEQFF
. | TRBJ2-2 | 12 | TRBV7-2 | . | TGTGCCAGCAGCTTCTTTGCCGGGGAGCTGTTTTTT | CASSFFAGELFF
. | TRBJ2-2 | 14 | TRBV7-2 | . | TGTGCCAGCAGCCCCAACAGGGACACCGGGGAGCTGTTTTTT | CASSPNRDTGELFF
many | TRBJ1-2 | 15 | TRBV12-3/TRBV12-4 | TRBD1 | TGTGCCAGCGGGACAGGGGTCGAAGCTAACTATGGCTACACCTTC | CASGTGVEANYGYTF
. | TRBJ2-2 | 14 | TRBV29-1 | TRBD2 | TGCAGCGGTTTAGCGGGAGTAGGGACCGGGGAGCTGTTTTTT | CSGLAGVGTGELFF
. | TRBJ2-5 | 14 | TRBV7-8 | . | TGTGCCAGCAGCCGGGGACGGTACCAAGAGACCCAGTACTTC | CASSRGRYQETQYF
. | TRBJ1-5 | 16 | TRBV19 | TRBD1 | TGTGCCAGTAGTACCCAGGGGGCCGGAAGCAATCAGCCCCAGCATTTT | CASSTQGAGSNQPQHF
. | TRBJ2-3 | 15 | TRBV11-2 | TRBD2 | TGTGCCAGCAGCCTAGCGGGACATAGCACAGATACGCAGTATTTT | CASSLAGHSTDTQYF
few | TRBJ1-6 | 13 | TRBV6-4 | . | TGTGCCAGCAGCGGGACTCGTAATTCACCCCTCCACTTT | CASSGTRNSPLHF
. | TRBJ1-1 | 16 | TRBV18 | . | TGTGCCAGCTCACCATCCTATGGGGAAGGAAGAACTGAAGCTTTCTTT | CASSPSYGEGRTEAFF
many | TRBJ1-2 | 15 | TRBV7-2 | TRBD1 | TGTGCCAGCAGCCTCGACAGGGGGGCTAACTATGGCTACACCTTC | CASSLDRGANYGYTF
. | TRBJ1-2 | 14 | TRBV7-3 | . | TGTGCCAGCAGCCCAGGCCCGGGGGTGGATGGCTACACCTTC | CASSPGPGVDGYTF
many | TRBJ2-1 | 18 | TRBV20-1 | TRBD2 | TGCAGTGCTAGAGATGAAACTAGCGGGAAAGTTGATTACAATGAGCAGTTCTTC | CSARDETSGKVDYNEQFF
many | TRBJ1-5 | 15 | TRBV18 | TRBD1 | TGTGCCAGCTCACCACAGGGGGCCGGCAATCAGCCCCAGCATTTT | CASSPQGAGNQPQHF
. | TRBJ2-2 | 13 | TRBV2 | . | TGTGCCAGCAAGGTGGGACCGACCGGGGAGCTGTTTTTT | CASKVGPTGELFF
few | TRBJ1-5 | 13 | TRBV24-1 | . | TGTGCCACCAGTGACAACAGGGAACAGCCCCAGCATTTT | CATSDNREQPQHF
few | TRBJ2-7 | 15 | TRBV7-6 | . | TGTGCCAGCAGCTTAGAGGGATACACCTCCTACGAGCAGTACTTC | CASSLEGYTSYEQYF
many | TRBJ1-5 | 14 | TRBV6-2/TRBV6-3 | . | TGTGCCAGCGTTTCCCGGGGGGCAAGTCAGCCCCAGCATTTT | CASVSRGASQPQHF
few | TRBJ2-5 | 15 | TRBV5-5 | TRBD2 | TGTGCGACGACTAGCGGGCCTAACGAACAAGAGACCCAGTACTTC | CATTSGPNEQETQYF
many | TRBJ1-2 | 12 | TRBV28 | . | TGTGCCAGCAGTTTTGTGGGGTATGGCTACACCTTC | CASSFVGYGYTF
few | TRBJ1-6 | 16 | TRBV27 | . | TGTGCCAGCGGTCGGACAGCCAGCTCCTATAATTCACCCCTCCACTTT | CASGRTASSYNSPLHF
few | TRBJ1-1 | 14 | TRBV28 | TRBD1 | TGTGCCAGCAGTTGGGACAGGATGAACACTGAAGCTTTCTTT | CASSWDRMNTEAFF
many | TRBJ2-1 | 17 | TRBV15 | . | TGTGCCACCAGCAGAGATTTTGTAGGGTACTCTGGCAATGAGCAGTTCTTC | CATSRDFVGYSGNEQFF
. | TRBJ1-1 | 12 | TRBV12-3/TRBV12-4 | . | TGTGCCAGCATGGGGATGAACACTGAAGCTTTCTTT | CASMGMNTEAFF
few | TRBJ2-1 | 11 | TRBV11-2 | TRBD1 | TGTGCCAGCAGCCGGGACAGGTTAAAGTTCTTC | CASSRDRLKFF
. | TRBJ2-7 | 14 | TRBV13 | . | TGTGCCAGCAGCTTAGGTGACAGCTCCTACGAGCAGTACTTC | CASSLGDSSYEQYF
. | TRBJ1-2 | 14 | TRBV6-4 | . | TGTGCCAGCAGCAACTCCGTTGCGCCTTATGGCTACACCTTC | CASSNSVAPYGYTF
many | TRBJ1-2 | 15 | TRBV7-2 | . | TGTGCCAGCAGCTCTGCCTCTCCAAGGAGCTATGGCTACACCTTC | CASSSASPRSYGYTF
few | TRBJ2-3 | 16 | TRBV7-3 | TRBD2 | TGTGCCAGCAGCCCATCCGGGACTAGCGGGGATGTTACGCAGTATTTT | CASSPSGTSGDVTQYF
. | TRBJ2-1 | 15 | TRBV12-3/TRBV12-4 | . | TGTGCCAGCAGTCTAGTAGCCAGTGGCTACAATGAGCAGTTCTTC | CASSLVASGYNEQFF
. | TRBJ2-5 | 16 | TRBV11-1 | TRBD2 | TGTGCCAGCAGCTTAGCGGCGGGAGGGCCCCAGGAGACCCAGTACTTC | CASSLAAGGPQETQYF
many | TRBJ2-1 | 15 | TRBV27 | TRBD2 | TGTGCCAGCAGTTCTGGGACTAGCGGGTACAATGAGCAGTTCTTC | CASSSGTSGYNEQFF
. | TRBJ2-1 | 17 | TRBV18 | TRBD2 | TGTGCCAGCTCAAGCGGAACCGGGACTAGGTCCTACAATGAGCAGTTCTTC | CASSSGTGTRSYNEQFF
once | TRBJ2-1 | 16 | TRBV5-6 | TRBD2 | TGTGCCAGCAGCCCCGTAGGCTTGGCGGGAGTTAATGAGCAGTTCTTC | CASSPVGLAGVNEQFF
many | TRBJ2-3 | 12 | TRBV7-2 | . | TGTGCCAGCAGCTTCGGTAGAGATACGCAGTATTTT | CASSFGRDTQYF
. | TRBJ2-7 | 14 | TRBV5-1 | . | TGCGCCAGCAGCTTCGGGGCCTTCTCCTACGAGCAGTACTTC | CASSFGAFSYEQYF